This T cell receptor beta chain was sequenced during a study of shared clonotypes between healthy human individuals. Only in-frame clones appear in the TCRdb table, and some are missing; sequencing was by immunoSEQ multiplex PCR. Of some 300,000 clones listed, roughly 70% are singletons. As concerns this clone: Its specificity is unknown.

Adult donors, all healthy and HIV-negative, had no recent acute infections or vaccinations. Splitting the CD4+ cells yielded a CD45RA+ naive subset and a CD45RA-negative memory subset. The study's findings and limits: Sharing across four donors was highest in naive CD4 (roughly 5%) and lowest in memory CD8 (about 0.4%).

Sequencing was done on a sample of memory CD4+ T cells sorted from blood. The subset: CD45RA-negative fraction. This clonotype was sampled from a man aged 25 to 45 in good health.

CDR3 nucleotide sequence: TGTGCCAGCAGTTACCAGCCGAGGGGAGAGGGGACCCAGTACTTC. This translates into CASSYQPRGEGTQYF. The chain carries TRBV6-5 and TRBJ2-5; either TRBD1 or TRBD2 may supply D (5 bases each). Germline lookup yields CDR1 MNHEY and CDR2 SVGAGI. Deletions cut 2 bases from V and 7 bases from J, with 17 bases between. This CDR3 contains 15 residues.